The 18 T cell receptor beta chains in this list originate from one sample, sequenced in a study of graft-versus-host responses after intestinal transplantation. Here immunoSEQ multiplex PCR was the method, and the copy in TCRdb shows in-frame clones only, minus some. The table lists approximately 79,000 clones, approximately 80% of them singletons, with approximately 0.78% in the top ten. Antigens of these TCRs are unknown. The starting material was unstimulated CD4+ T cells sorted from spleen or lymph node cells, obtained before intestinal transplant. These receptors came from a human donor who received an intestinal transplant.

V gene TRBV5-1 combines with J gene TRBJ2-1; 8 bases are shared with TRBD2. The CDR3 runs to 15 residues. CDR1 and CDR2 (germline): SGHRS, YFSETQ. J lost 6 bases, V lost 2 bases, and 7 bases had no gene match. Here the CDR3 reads CASSLGLAGINEQFF. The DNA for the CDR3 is TGCGCCAGCAGCTTAGGTCTAGCGGGCATCAATGAGCAGTTCTTC.

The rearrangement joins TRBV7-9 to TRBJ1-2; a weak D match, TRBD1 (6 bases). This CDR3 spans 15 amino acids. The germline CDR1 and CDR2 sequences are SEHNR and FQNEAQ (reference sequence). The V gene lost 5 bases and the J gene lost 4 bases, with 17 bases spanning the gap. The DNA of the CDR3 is TGTGCCAGCAGCGTTCCTCAGGGGCAACTCTATGGCTACACCTTC. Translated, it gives CASSVPQGQLYGYTF.

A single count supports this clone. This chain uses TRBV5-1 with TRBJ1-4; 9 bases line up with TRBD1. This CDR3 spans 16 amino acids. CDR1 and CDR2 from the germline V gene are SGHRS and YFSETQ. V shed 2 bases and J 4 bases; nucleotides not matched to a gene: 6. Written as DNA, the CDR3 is TGCGCCAGCAGCTTCGGGGACAGGGAGGTTAATGAAAAACTGTTTTTT. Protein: CASSFGDREVNEKLFF.

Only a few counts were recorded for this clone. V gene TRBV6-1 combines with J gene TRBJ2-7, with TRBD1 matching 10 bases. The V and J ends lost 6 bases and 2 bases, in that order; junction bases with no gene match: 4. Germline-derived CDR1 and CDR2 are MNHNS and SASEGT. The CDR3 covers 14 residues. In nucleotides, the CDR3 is TGTGCCAGCAGATCTGACAGGGGGCCCTACGAGCAGTACTTC. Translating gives CASRSDRGPYEQYF.

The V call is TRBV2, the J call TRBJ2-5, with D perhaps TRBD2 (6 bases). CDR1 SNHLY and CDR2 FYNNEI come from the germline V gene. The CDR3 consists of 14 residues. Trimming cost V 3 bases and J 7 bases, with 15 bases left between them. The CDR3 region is CASSEGRGGATQYF. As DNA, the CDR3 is TGTGCCAGCAGTGAGGGGCGGGGCGGCGCGACCCAGTACTTC.

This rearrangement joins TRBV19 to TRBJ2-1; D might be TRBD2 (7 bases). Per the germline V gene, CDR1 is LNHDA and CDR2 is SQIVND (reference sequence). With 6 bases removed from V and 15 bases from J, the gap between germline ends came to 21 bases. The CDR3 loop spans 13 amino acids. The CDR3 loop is CASRRGGSSNSFF. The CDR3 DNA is TGTGCCAGTAGAAGGGGGGGGAGTTCCAATTCGTTCTTC.

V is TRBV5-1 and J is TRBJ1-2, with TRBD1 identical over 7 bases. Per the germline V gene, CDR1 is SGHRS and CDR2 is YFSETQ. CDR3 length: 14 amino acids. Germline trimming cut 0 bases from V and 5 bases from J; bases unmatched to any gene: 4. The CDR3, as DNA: TGCGCCAGCAGCTTGGACAGGGGACAATATGGCTACACCTTC. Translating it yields CASSLDRGQYGYTF. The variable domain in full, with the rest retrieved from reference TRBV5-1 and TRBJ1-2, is KAGVTQTPRYLIKTRGQQVTLSCSPISGHRSVSWYQQTPGQGLQFLFEYFSETQRNKGNFPGRFSGRQFSNSRSEMNVSTLELGDSALYLCASSLDRGQYGYTFGSGTRLTVV.

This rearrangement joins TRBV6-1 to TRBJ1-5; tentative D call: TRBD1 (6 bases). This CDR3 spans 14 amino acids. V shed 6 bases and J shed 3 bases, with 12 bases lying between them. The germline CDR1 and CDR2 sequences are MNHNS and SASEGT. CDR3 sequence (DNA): TGTGCCAGCAGGGAACAGGGTATCAATCAGCCCCAGCATTTT. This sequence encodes CASREQGINQPQHF.

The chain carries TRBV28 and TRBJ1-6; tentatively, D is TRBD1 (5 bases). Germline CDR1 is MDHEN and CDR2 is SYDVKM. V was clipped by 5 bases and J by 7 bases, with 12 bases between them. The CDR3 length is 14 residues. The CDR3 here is CASSPRQTNSPLHF. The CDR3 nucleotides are TGTGCCAGCAGTCCCAGACAGACCAATTCACCCCTCCACTTT. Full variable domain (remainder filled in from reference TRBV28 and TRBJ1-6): DVKVTQSSRYLVKRTGEKVFLECVQDMDHENMFWYRQDPGLGLRLIYFSYDVKMKEKGDIPEGYSVSREKKERFSLILESASTNQTSMYLCASSPRQTNSPLHFGNGTRLTVT.

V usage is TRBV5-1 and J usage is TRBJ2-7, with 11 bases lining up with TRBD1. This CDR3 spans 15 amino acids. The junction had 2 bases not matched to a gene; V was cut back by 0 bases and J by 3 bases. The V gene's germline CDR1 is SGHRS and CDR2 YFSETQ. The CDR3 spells CASSLGTGGNYEQYF. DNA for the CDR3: TGCGCCAGCAGCTTGGGGACAGGGGGCAACTACGAGCAGTACTTC.

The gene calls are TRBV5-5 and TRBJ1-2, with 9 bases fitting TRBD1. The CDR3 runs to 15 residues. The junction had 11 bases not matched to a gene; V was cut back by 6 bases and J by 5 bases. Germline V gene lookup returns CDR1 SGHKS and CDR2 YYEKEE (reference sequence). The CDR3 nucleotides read TGTGCCAGCATTCTAGGGACAGGGTGGGAGTATGGCTACACCTTC. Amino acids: CASILGTGWEYGYTF.

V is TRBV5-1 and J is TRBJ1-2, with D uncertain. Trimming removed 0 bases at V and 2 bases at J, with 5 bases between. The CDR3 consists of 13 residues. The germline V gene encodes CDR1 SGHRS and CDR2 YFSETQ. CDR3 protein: CASSLEQNYGYTF. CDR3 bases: TGCGCCAGCAGCTTGGAACAGAACTATGGCTACACCTTC.

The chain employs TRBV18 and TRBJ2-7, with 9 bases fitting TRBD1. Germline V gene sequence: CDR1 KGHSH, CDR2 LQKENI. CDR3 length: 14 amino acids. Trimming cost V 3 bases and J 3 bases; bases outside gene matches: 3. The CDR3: CASSPTGQGYEQYF. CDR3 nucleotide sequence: TGTGCCAGCTCACCTACGGGACAGGGCTACGAGCAGTACTTC.

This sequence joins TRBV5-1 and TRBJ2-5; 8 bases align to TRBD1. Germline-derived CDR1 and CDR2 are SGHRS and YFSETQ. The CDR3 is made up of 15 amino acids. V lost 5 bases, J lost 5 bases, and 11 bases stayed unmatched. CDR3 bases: TGCGCCAGCAGGGCAGGGGGCCCCCGTTGGGAGACCCAGTACTTC. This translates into CASRAGGPRWETQYF.

CDR3 amino acids: CASSQPDRGRTYEQYF. In DNA, the CDR3 is TGTGCCAGCAGCCAACCAGACAGGGGGAGGACCTACGAGCAGTACTTC. The chain links TRBV4-2 to TRBJ2-7; TRBD1 aligns across 9 bases. CDR1 is LGHNA, CDR2 YNFKEQ, per germline. This CDR3 has 16 residues. J lost 2 bases, V lost 2 bases, and 7 bases had no gene match.

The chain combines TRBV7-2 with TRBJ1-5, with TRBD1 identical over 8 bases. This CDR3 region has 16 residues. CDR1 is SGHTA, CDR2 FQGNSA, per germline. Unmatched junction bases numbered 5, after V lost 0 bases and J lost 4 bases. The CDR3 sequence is CASSLARGQGNQPQHF. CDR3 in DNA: TGTGCCAGCAGCTTAGCCCGAGGACAGGGAAATCAGCCCCAGCATTTT.

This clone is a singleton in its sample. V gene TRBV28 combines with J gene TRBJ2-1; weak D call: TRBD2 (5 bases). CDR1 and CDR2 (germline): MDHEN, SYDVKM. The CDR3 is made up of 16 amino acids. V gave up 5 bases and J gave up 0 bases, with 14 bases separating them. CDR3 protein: CASSQTTGSSYNEQFF. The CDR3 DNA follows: TGTGCCAGCAGTCAGACTACGGGTAGCTCCTACAATGAGCAGTTCTTC.

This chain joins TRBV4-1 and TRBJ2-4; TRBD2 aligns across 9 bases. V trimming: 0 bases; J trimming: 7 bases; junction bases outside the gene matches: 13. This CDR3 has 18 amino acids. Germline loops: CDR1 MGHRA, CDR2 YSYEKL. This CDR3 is CASSQEPLGTSPRNIQYF. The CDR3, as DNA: TGCGCCAGCAGCCAAGAGCCCCTCGGGACTAGCCCGAGGAACATTCAGTACTTC.